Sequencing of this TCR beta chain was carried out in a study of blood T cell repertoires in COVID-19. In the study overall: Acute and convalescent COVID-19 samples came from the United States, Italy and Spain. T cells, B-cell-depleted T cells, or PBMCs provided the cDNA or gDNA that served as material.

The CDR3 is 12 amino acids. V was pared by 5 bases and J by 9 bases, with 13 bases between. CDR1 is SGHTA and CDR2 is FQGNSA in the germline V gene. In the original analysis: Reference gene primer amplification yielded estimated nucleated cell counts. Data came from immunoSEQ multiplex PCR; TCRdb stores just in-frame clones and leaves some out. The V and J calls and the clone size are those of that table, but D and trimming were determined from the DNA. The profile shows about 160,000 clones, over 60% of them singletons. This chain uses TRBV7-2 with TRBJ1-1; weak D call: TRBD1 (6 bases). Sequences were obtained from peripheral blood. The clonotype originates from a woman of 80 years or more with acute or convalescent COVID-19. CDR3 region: CASSPNREQAFF. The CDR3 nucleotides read TGTGCCAGCAGCCCCAACAGGGAACAAGCTTTCTTT.